These T cell receptor beta chains were read from a single sample in a study of blood T cells in healthy people across ages. TCRdb redid the calling of the 5' RACE reads with MiXCR, one entry per CDR3 protein. The repertoire consists of more than 600,000 distinct CDR3 sequences, with 25% occurring once and the leading ten covering 9.4%. These data also formed part of another study, on T cells of mothers and their children.

The sequenced sample was blood. All receptors come from a boy between 10 and 17 years old in good health. Both conserved end residues are part of each CDR3. The D gene is left open where the match is weak. Clone sizes are given selectively: once, few, many, or a class where the clone is expanded.

clone_size j_call d_call v_call cdr3_nt cdr3_aa
. TRBJ1-1 TRBD1 TRBV15 TGTGCCACCAGCAGAGCGACAGGGAGGAACACTGAAGCTTTCTTT CATSRATGRNTEAFF
few TRBJ2-1 . TRBV5-1 TGCGCCAGCAGCTTGATAATCCCCGGGACGGTATACAATGAGCAGTTCTTC CASSLIIPGTVYNEQFF
. TRBJ1-5 . TRBV28 TGTGCCAGCATGCTACCGTTAGGCAATCAGCCCCAGCATTTT CASMLPLGNQPQHF
few TRBJ1-5 TRBD1 TRBV5-1 TGCGCCAGCAGCGTGGGGACAGGCTCCCTCAATCAGCCCCAGCATTTT CASSVGTGSLNQPQHF
few TRBJ2-2 . TRBV21-1 TGTGCCAGCAGACACCCGGGCGGGAGCCCCGGGGAGCTGTTTTTT CASRHPGGSPGELFF
. TRBJ2-3 TRBD2 TRBV7-3 TGTGCCAGCAGCTTAATGGGTAGCGGGGGCGCAGATACGCAGTATTTT CASSLMGSGGADTQYF
. TRBJ2-5 . TRBV29-1 TGCAGCGTTGTTTTCCGGGGAGCCTCCGGGACCCAGTACTTC CSVVFRGASGTQYF
few TRBJ2-5 TRBD2 TRBV15 TGTGCCACCAGCAGAGACGGGGGGGTTCAAGAGACCCAGTACTTC CATSRDGGVQETQYF
few TRBJ1-4 . TRBV12-5 TGTGCTAGTGGTTTGATTTCTAATGAAAAACTGTTTTTT CASGLISNEKLFF
. TRBJ2-5 . TRBV7-9 TGTGCCAGCAGCCTAGAGACAGGCAGGGAGACCCAGTACTTC CASSLETGRETQYF
. TRBJ2-7 TRBD1 TRBV2 TGTGCCAGCAGTGAAGAGGGACAGGGTGACTACGAGCAGTACTTC CASSEEGQGDYEQYF
few TRBJ2-7 . TRBV28 TGTGCCAGCAGTTTTCAGGGCGAGCAGTACTTC CASSFQGEQYF
. TRBJ2-5 . TRBV3-1 TGTGCCAGCAGCCAATTTAGGAGGCCAGAAGAGGCCCAGTACTTC CASSQFRRPEEAQYF
few TRBJ1-6 TRBD1 TRBV20-1 TGCAGTGCCGGACAGGGCCCCCCGGAGGTCGGATCACCCCTCCACTTT CSAGQGPPEVGSPLHF
. TRBJ2-7 . TRBV11-3 TGTGCCAGCAGCGTCCGGGACGGCACCCACGAGCAGTACTTC CASSVRDGTHEQYF
few TRBJ2-7 . TRBV2 TGTGCCAGCAGTGAATCCCAGAACGTATACGAGCAGTACTTC CASSESQNVYEQYF
. TRBJ1-1 . TRBV29-1 TGCAGCGTTGAACTGGGGGCTTTTACTGAAGCTTTCTTT CSVELGAFTEAFF
few TRBJ2-5 . TRBV7-9 TGTGCCAGCAGCTTACCCCCGGGAAAAGTTCAAGAGACCCAGTACTTC CASSLPPGKVQETQYF
. TRBJ2-6 . TRBV4-3 TGCGCCAGCAGCCAAGACCAGTCTGGGGCCAACGTCCTGACTTTC CASSQDQSGANVLTF
few TRBJ1-4 . TRBV6-6 TGTGCCAGCAGTTACTTCGGCGGAGATGAAAAACTGTTTTTT CASSYFGGDEKLFF